The 25 T cell receptor beta chains given below trace back to one sample, sequenced in a study of control samples from healthy donors and cancer patients. Clones were sequenced by immunoSEQ multiplex PCR, and TCRdb holds only the in-frame ones, with some missing. The sample holds about 130,000 clones, approximately 94% seen once. Sample: blood. All receptors derive from a young man in good health.

The chain couples TRBV5-4 to TRBJ2-7, with no clear D. The ends were cut back, 0 bases at V and 7 bases at J, with 8 bases in the middle. Looked up from germline, CDR1 is SGHNT and CDR2 is YYREEE (reference sequence). The CDR3 runs to 12 residues. This CDR3 is CASSLEGHEQYF. DNA for the CDR3: TGTGCCAGCAGCTTGGAGGGTCATGAGCAGTACTTC.

The gene calls are TRBV6-2 or TRBV6-3 and TRBJ2-2; no firm D call. Deletions cut 5 bases from V and 6 bases from J, with 10 bases between. The CDR3 consists of 13 residues. Germline CDR1 MNHEY, CDR2 SVGEGT. CDR3 sequence (DNA): TGTGCCAGCAGTCCCTACTACCCCGGGGAGCTGTTTTTT. Translation gives CASSPYYPGELFF.

V and J are TRBV28 and TRBJ1-2; D is unresolved. CDR3 length: 12 amino acids. V dropped 6 bases and J dropped 4 bases, with 9 bases sitting between them. Germline V CDR1 and CDR2: MDHEN, SYDVKM. Here the CDR3 DNA reads TGTGCCAGCAGGTCCAGCATCTATGGCTACACCTTC. This sequence encodes CASRSSIYGYTF.

The V call is TRBV5-1, the J call TRBJ1-4, with D unclear. The V end lost 3 bases, the J end lost 0 bases, and 18 bases lay between the germline ends. The CDR3 is 18 residues long. The germline CDR1 and CDR2 sequences are SGHRS and YFSETQ. CDR3 region: CASSSTPVQWTTNEKLFF. The CDR3 DNA reads TGCGCCAGCAGCTCGACCCCCGTACAGTGGACAACTAATGAAAAACTGTTTTTT.

The rearrangement links TRBV5-1 to TRBJ2-2; 7 nucleotides line up with TRBD1. Trimming cost V 1 base and J 0 bases; bases outside gene matches: 6. This CDR3 has 17 amino acids. Germline lookup yields CDR1 SGHRS and CDR2 YFSETQ. The CDR3 loop is CASSLWDGTANTGELFF. Written as DNA, the CDR3 is TGCGCCAGCAGCTTGTGGGACGGGACAGCGAACACCGGGGAGCTGTTTTTT.

The chain joins TRBV10-2 to TRBJ2-7; D might be TRBD1 (6 bases). CDR1 is WSHSY, CDR2 SAAADI, per germline. V dropped 6 bases and J dropped 8 bases, with 23 bases sitting between them. This CDR3 has 15 residues. CDR3 sequence reads: CASSGFRGTSGQQYF. In DNA, the CDR3 is TGCGCCAGCAGCGGTTTTAGGGGGACCTCCGGACAGCAGTACTTC.

The CDR3 is CASSLGGVSGYTF. The CDR3 DNA reads as TGTGCCAGCAGCTTAGGGGGGGTTTCTGGCTACACCTTC. This chain connects TRBV7-9 to TRBJ1-2; a possible D gene is TRBD1 (5 bases). The CDR3 spans 13 residues. With 1 base removed from V and 7 bases from J, the gap between germline ends came to 10 bases. Germline CDR1 and CDR2: SEHNR and FQNEAQ (reference sequence).

This clone appeared once. The CDR3 protein is CASSLGAETQYF. The CDR3 nucleotides read TGTGCCAGCAGCTTAGGGGCGGAGACCCAGTACTTC. The J gene is TRBJ2-5, the V gene TRBV5-6, with D perhaps TRBD1 (5 bases). The V gene lost 2 bases and the J gene lost 5 bases, with 7 bases spanning the gap. The CDR3 is made up of 12 amino acids. Germline loops: CDR1 SGHDT, CDR2 YYEEEE.

This chain joins TRBV5-1 and TRBJ1-2; 8 bases map to TRBD1. This CDR3 spans 17 amino acids. V shed 0 bases and J 0 bases; nucleotides not matched to a gene: 7. Germline CDR1 is SGHRS and CDR2 is YFSETQ. The CDR3 sequence: CASSLVGTGGTNYGYTF. For the CDR3, the DNA is TGCGCCAGCAGCTTGGTCGGAACAGGGGGAACTAACTATGGCTACACCTTC.

This clone was seen a single time. The chain has TRBV2 and TRBJ2-5; 12 bases match TRBD1. V gave up 10 bases and J gave up 5 bases; unmatched junction bases: 17. This CDR3 region has 17 residues. From germline, CDR1 is SNHLY and CDR2 FYNNEI. DNA for the CDR3: TGTGCCACCAGAGGTTATCCGGGACAGGGGGCGCGGGAGACCCAGTACTTC. Amino acids: CATRGYPGQGARETQYF.

This sequence joins TRBV7-8 and TRBJ1-5; D call uncertain. The CDR3 is made up of 15 amino acids. V lost 6 bases and J 1 base, leaving 13 bases between the germline ends. From germline, CDR1 is SGHVS and CDR2 FQNEAQ. CDR3 sequence (DNA): TGTGCCAGCAGAACCGGGCACTCAAGCAATCAGCCCCAGCATTTT. Protein product: CASRTGHSSNQPQHF.

V is TRBV7-9 and J is TRBJ1-2; TRBD1 matches at 9 bases. Germline assignment: CDR1 SEHNR and CDR2 FQNEAQ (reference sequence). Germline trimming cut 2 bases from V and 3 bases from J; bases unmatched to any gene: 1. This CDR3 has 14 amino acids. The CDR3 coding sequence is TGTGCCAGCAGCTTAACAGGGGGCTACTATGGCTACACCTTC. Translating it yields CASSLTGGYYGYTF.

Concerning this clone itself: This sample includes further DNA sequences coding for the same CDR3. The rearrangement links TRBV7-9 to TRBJ1-5, with unresolved D. Trimming left V 1 base short and J 6 bases short, with 4 bases between. Germline values: CDR1 SEHNR, CDR2 FQNEAQ (reference sequence). The CDR3 runs to 12 residues. The CDR3 here is CASSLVGQPQHF. The CDR3 DNA is TGTGCCAGCAGCTTAGTCGGTCAGCCCCAGCATTTT.

The chain joins TRBV19 to TRBJ1-5; TRBD1 matches at 7 bases. Germline values: CDR1 LNHDA, CDR2 SQIVND (reference sequence). The CDR3 extends over 15 amino acids. Losses at the gene ends were 9 bases for V and 2 bases for J; bases not matched to a gene: 10. CDR3: CASLLTGQGNQPQHF. In DNA form, the CDR3 reads TGTGCCAGCCTCCTGACCGGACAGGGCAATCAGCCCCAGCATTTT. Complete variable domain (other parts from reference TRBV19 and TRBJ1-5): DGGITQSPKYLFRKEGQNVTLSCEQNLNHDAMYWYRQDPGQGLRLIYYSQIVNDFQKGDIAEGYSVSREKKESFPLTVTSAQKNPTAFYLCASLLTGQGNQPQHFGDGTRLSIL.

The chain joins TRBV6-4 to TRBJ2-1; TRBD2 agrees at 9 bases. V dropped 4 bases and J dropped 2; count of bases not matched to a gene: 15. CDR3 length: 19 residues. Germline V gene sequence: CDR1 MRHNA, CDR2 SNTAGT. In DNA form, the CDR3 reads TGTGCCAGCAGTGGCGGGACTAGCAGATCCAGCCATGCCTACAATGAGCAGTTCTTC. The encoded protein is CASSGGTSRSSHAYNEQFF.

V gene TRBV16 combines with J gene TRBJ1-2; no definite D call. V dropped 0 bases and J dropped 2 bases, with 4 bases sitting between them. Germline V gives CDR1 KGHSY, CDR2 FQNENV. The CDR3 covers 13 residues. The CDR3 is CASSQSGNYGYTF. Written as DNA, the CDR3 is TGTGCCAGCAGCCAATCAGGGAACTATGGCTACACCTTC.

The chain carries TRBV7-2 and TRBJ2-3; 8 positions match TRBD2. CDR1 and CDR2 (germline): SGHTA, FQGNSA. V lost 5 bases and J lost 3; bases outside the gene matches: 7. The CDR3 is 15 amino acids. The DNA for the CDR3 is TGTGCCAGCAGCCCAGTCGGACTAGCAACAGATACGCAGTATTTT. Translation: CASSPVGLATDTQYF.

V gene TRBV6-2 or TRBV6-3 combines with J gene TRBJ1-2; TRBD1 might be the D (5 bases). Per germline, CDR1 MNHEY and CDR2 SVGEGT. The CDR3 sequence is 13 residues long. V was trimmed by 5 bases and J by 6 bases, leaving 13 bases between them. The CDR3 DNA reads TGTGCCAGCAGTCACGAGGGAGGGGATGGCTACACCTTC. It encodes CASSHEGGDGYTF.

The rearrangement links TRBV19 to TRBJ2-5; D gene ambiguous. The CDR3 covers 14 residues. Trimming shortened V by 5 bases and J by 5 bases, and 15 bases separated the two germline ends. Looked up from germline, CDR1 is LNHDA and CDR2 is SQIVND (reference sequence). The CDR3 reads CASSGRAATETQYF. The CDR3 DNA reads as TGTGCCAGTAGTGGAAGGGCAGCCACGGAGACCCAGTACTTC.

This chain links TRBV16 with TRBJ1-5; no reliable D call. The germline gives CDR1 KGHSY, CDR2 FQNENV. The CDR3 is 13 residues long. V lost 2 bases, J lost 4 bases, and 6 bases lay in between. The CDR3 is CASSQGENQPQHF. DNA for the CDR3: TGTGCCAGCAGCCAAGGGGAGAATCAGCCCCAGCATTTT.

The rearrangement links TRBV19 to TRBJ2-1; D might be TRBD2 (6 bases). The CDR3 has 14 amino acids. In germline, CDR1 is LNHDA, CDR2 SQIVND (reference sequence). Between the trimmed V and J ends, which lost 3 bases and 3 bases, there was a span of 9 bases. For the CDR3, the DNA is TGTGCCAGTAGTATCCCGGGGGTCTACAATGAGCAGTTCTTC. Residues: CASSIPGVYNEQFF.

This chain joins TRBV7-9 and TRBJ2-2, with 11 bases that match TRBD2. V dropped 4 bases and J dropped 5; count of bases not matched to a gene: 12. Germline V gives CDR1 SEHNR, CDR2 FQNEAQ (reference sequence). The CDR3 runs 18 residues. This CDR3 reads CASSSLLLAGGQTGELFF. The CDR3, as DNA: TGTGCCAGCAGCTCCCTGCTCCTAGCGGGGGGTCAAACCGGGGAGCTGTTTTTT.

A single count supports this clone. The V call is TRBV14, the J call TRBJ1-4, with D unresolved. V lost 9 bases and J lost 5, with 19 bases in between. The CDR3 is made up of 15 amino acids. Germline CDR1 is SGHDN and CDR2 is FVKESK. Here the CDR3 reads CASSKLGFTNEKLFF. DNA for the CDR3: TGTGCCAGTTCGAAACTAGGGTTTACGAATGAAAAACTGTTTTTT.

The chain is built from TRBV5-1 and TRBJ2-3, with 10 bases fitting TRBD1. The ends lost 7 bases at V and 1 base at J; junction bases unmatched: 0. This CDR3 region has 13 residues. Germline V gene lookup returns CDR1 SGHRS and CDR2 YFSETQ. The CDR3 coding sequence is TGCGCCAGCGGGACAGGGGGCACAGATACGCAGTATTTT. This gives the protein CASGTGGTDTQYF.

The chain uses TRBV4-3 and TRBJ1-1; no reliable D call. Per the germline V gene, CDR1 is LGHNA and CDR2 is YSLEER. The CDR3 length is 14 residues. V lost 2 bases and J lost 0, with 7 bases in between. CDR3 DNA: TGCGCCAGCAGCCAAAGACCCCTGAACACTGAAGCTTTCTTT. Residues: CASSQRPLNTEAFF.